These 14 T cell receptor beta chains came from one sample sequenced in a study of tumour-infiltrating T cells in Burkitt lymphoma (dated by TCRdb to about 2020). The library was generated by the immunoSEQ multiplex PCR assay. Sourced from immuneACCESS, this table was stored by TCRdb with only in-frame sequences that have V and J called. A share of the clones is absent; for the studies checked, an unresolved V gene accounts for under half, and the remainder has no known explanation. Present in this sample are some 4,300 clones, approximately 13% of which were seen just once. The top ten constitute about a quarter of the sample. Source material: tumor tissue. The receptors come from a human donor with Burkitt lymphoma.

In this sample, this clone turned up a few times. The V call is TRBV5-5, the J call TRBJ1-1, with 9 bases aligning to TRBD1. The CDR3 extends over 15 amino acids. J gave up 6 bases and V 3 bases, and 9 bases lay outside the gene matches. Per the germline V gene, CDR1 is SGHKS and CDR2 is YYEKEE (reference sequence). The CDR3 reads CASSSSAGTGPEAFF. CDR3 sequence (DNA): TGTGCCAGCAGCTCGTCGGCCGGGACAGGGCCTGAAGCTTTCTTT.

This clone was picked up a small number of times. The rearrangement joins TRBV19 to TRBJ2-7, with D tentatively TRBD1 (6 bases). This CDR3 spans 16 amino acids. Deletions cut 5 bases from V and 0 bases from J, with 17 bases between. Germline-derived CDR1 and CDR2 are LNHDA and SQIVND (reference sequence). CDR3 sequence: CASSDHRVGSSYEQYF. CDR3 nucleotide sequence: TGTGCCAGTAGTGACCACAGGGTAGGTTCCTCCTACGAGCAGTACTTC. The full variable domain, its missing parts supplied by reference TRBV19 and TRBJ2-7, is DGGITQSPKYLFRKEGQNVTLSCEQNLNHDAMYWYRQDPGQGLRLIYYSQIVNDFQKGDIAEGYSVSREKKESFPLTVTSAQKNPTAFYLCASSDHRVGSSYEQYFGPGTRLTVT.

This clone has a handful of counts. The genes are TRBV11-2 and TRBJ1-1; D call uncertain. The CDR3 consists of 17 residues. V lost 2 bases and J lost 2, with 18 bases in between. Germline V lookup: CDR1 SGHAT, CDR2 FQNNGV. The CDR3 spells CASSLSPLISLNTEAFF. In nucleotides, the CDR3 is TGTGCCAGCAGCTTAAGCCCCCTTATCAGCCTAAACACTGAAGCTTTCTTT.

The rearrangement uses TRBV4-3 and TRBJ1-4, with TRBD1 matching 8 bases. This CDR3 spans 17 amino acids. Germline CDR1 reads LGHNA; CDR2 reads YSLEER. Losses at the gene ends were 3 bases for V and 6 bases for J; bases not matched to a gene: 12. The chain's CDR3 is CASSQLTGTGDDEKLFF. For the CDR3, the DNA is TGCGCCAGCAGCCAGTTAACCGGGACAGGAGATGATGAAAAACTGTTTTTT.

The chain combines TRBV2 with TRBJ2-4; D not resolved. CDR3 size: 11 residues. Germline V lookup: CDR1 SNHLY, CDR2 FYNNEI. V was clipped by 3 bases and J by 7 bases, with 4 bases between them. CDR3 nucleotides: TGTGCCAGCAGTGAGGAGAACATTCAGTACTTC. Protein product: CASSEENIQYF. Looking up the rest from reference TRBV2 and TRBJ2-4 gives the full variable domain: EPEVTQTPSHQVTQMGQEVILRCVPISNHLYFYWYRQILGQKVEFLVSFYNNEISEKSEIFDDQFSVERPDGSNFTLKIRSTKLEDSAMYFCASSEENIQYFGAGTRLSVL.

This clone was seen a handful of times. This rearrangement joins TRBV6-5 to TRBJ2-2; D is undetermined. V dropped 6 bases and J dropped 1 base, with 9 bases sitting between them. The CDR3 is 14 residues long. Germline V gene data show CDR1 as MNHEY and CDR2 as SVGAGI. This CDR3 is CASSSWGNTGELFF. CDR3 DNA: TGTGCCAGCAGCTCCTGGGGGAACACCGGGGAGCTGTTTTTT.

The rearrangement links TRBV25-1 to TRBJ2-7, with D possibly being TRBD1 or TRBD2 (5 bases each). There are 13 residues in the CDR3. The ends were cut back, 6 bases at V and 2 bases at J, with 11 bases in the middle. Germline loops: CDR1 MGHDK, CDR2 SYGVNS. The chain's CDR3 is CASSGPGPYEQYF. In nucleotides, the CDR3 is TGTGCCAGCAGCGGCCCGGGGCCCTACGAGCAGTACTTC.

This clone has more than one count but fewer than ten. The V call is TRBV28, the J call TRBJ1-2; D not certain. CDR3 length equals 12 residues. V was trimmed by 8 bases and J by 0 bases, leaving 7 bases between them. Germline lookup yields CDR1 MDHEN and CDR2 SYDVKM. CDR3 sequence (DNA): TGTGCCAGCTTTCTAGCTAACTATGGCTACACCTTC. Translated: CASFLANYGYTF.

The chain is built from TRBV14 and TRBJ1-1, with D possibly TRBD1 on 6 matching bases. V shed 5 bases and J shed 5 bases, with 18 bases lying between them. This CDR3 has 15 residues. Germline loops: CDR1 SGHDN, CDR2 FVKESK. The CDR3 is CASSSLGGGYTEAFF. CDR3 nucleotides: TGTGCCAGCAGCTCTCTAGGAGGGGGGTATACTGAAGCTTTCTTT.

This clone has only a few counts. The V gene is TRBV19, the J gene TRBJ1-2; 9 positions agree with TRBD1. In germline, CDR1 is LNHDA, CDR2 SQIVND (reference sequence). J gave up 3 bases and V 5 bases, and 13 bases lay outside the gene matches. This CDR3 comprises 17 residues. CDR3 coding DNA: TGTGCCAGTAGTGACGGACAGGGGCGATGGGGTGACTATGGCTACACCTTC. Translation gives CASSDGQGRWGDYGYTF.

Within the sample, this clone is large (0.1 to 1%). The chain couples TRBV27 to TRBJ1-2; D is ambiguous. CDR1 and CDR2 from the germline V gene are MNHEY and SMNVEV (reference sequence). The CDR3 sequence is 15 residues long. The V gene lost 5 bases and the J gene lost 0 bases, with 13 bases spanning the gap. CDR3 DNA sequence: TGTGCCAGCAGTCCCCGCTCCGGGACTAACTATGGCTACACCTTC. Its translation: CASSPRSGTNYGYTF.

The rearrangement joins TRBV30 to TRBJ2-5; 8 bases agree with TRBD2. After removal of 4 bases from V and 4 bases from J, the junction contained 8 bases not matched to a gene. Looked up from germline, CDR1 is GTSNPN and CDR2 is SVGIG (reference sequence). CDR3 length: 14 amino acids. The CDR3 here is CAWTTAGVGETQYF. In DNA, the CDR3 is TGTGCCTGGACCACAGCGGGGGTGGGAGAGACCCAGTACTTC.

J is TRBJ1-5 and V is TRBV7-9; 9 bases map to TRBD1. The CDR3 totals 13 residues. CDR1 and CDR2 from the germline V gene are SEHNR and FQNEAQ (reference sequence). V gave up 4 bases and J gave up 5 bases; unmatched junction bases: 0. CDR3 protein: CASSWTGDQPQHF. The DNA of the CDR3 is TGTGCCAGCAGCTGGACAGGGGATCAGCCCCAGCATTTT. Supplemented by reference TRBV7-9 and TRBJ1-5, the full variable domain reads DTGVSQNPRHKITKRGQNVTFRCDPISEHNRLYWYRQTLGQGPEFLTYFQNEAQLEKSRLLSDRFSAERPKGSFSTLEIQRTEQGDSAMYLCASSWTGDQPQHFGDGTRLSIL.

This clone was counted between two and nine times. The chain combines TRBV5-6 with TRBJ1-1; D possibly corresponds to TRBD1 (6 bases). CDR1 is SGHDT and CDR2 is YYEEEE in the germline V gene. This CDR3 has 16 residues. Between the trimmed V and J ends, which lost 1 base and 1 base, there was a span of 14 bases. Here the CDR3 DNA reads TGTGCCAGCAGCTTGACGGCAGGGGTGGGGAACACTGAAGCTTTCTTT. Translation gives CASSLTAGVGNTEAFF.